These 2 T cell receptor beta chains were all obtained from the same sample, sequenced in a study of blood T cell repertoires in COVID-19. This table comes from immunoSEQ multiplex PCR, and its TCRdb copy is limited to in-frame clones, with some not included. The sample includes about 220,000 clones, 80% to 90% seen only once; the top ten take approximately 20%. The sample comprised peripheral blood. The receptors were sampled from a man aged 25-45 years with active or convalescent COVID-19.

The J gene is TRBJ1-1, the V gene TRBV9; 10 bases are a match to TRBD1. The CDR3 extends over 14 amino acids. V was pared by 0 bases and J by 6 bases, with 2 bases of the junction left unmatched. The germline V gene has CDR1 SGDLS and CDR2 YYNGEE. The CDR3 nucleotides are TGTGCCAGCAGCGTAGAGGACAGGGGGGCTGAAGCTTTCTTT. Translating gives CASSVEDRGAEAFF.

The chain links TRBV7-8 to TRBJ2-3; 11 nucleotides match TRBD2. Germline-derived CDR1 and CDR2 are SGHVS and FQNEAQ. The length of the CDR3 is 15 residues. V gave up 3 bases and J gave up 4 bases; unmatched junction bases: 3. The CDR3 reads CASSLTSGMADTQYF. As DNA, the CDR3 is TGTGCCAGCAGCTTGACTAGCGGGATGGCAGATACGCAGTATTTT.